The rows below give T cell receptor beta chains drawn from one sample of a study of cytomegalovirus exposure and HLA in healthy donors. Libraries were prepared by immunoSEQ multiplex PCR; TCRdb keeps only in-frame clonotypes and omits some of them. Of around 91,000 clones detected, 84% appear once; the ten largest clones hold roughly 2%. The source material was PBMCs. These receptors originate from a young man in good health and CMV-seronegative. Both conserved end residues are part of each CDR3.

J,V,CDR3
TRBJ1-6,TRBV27,CASSTPTGFGSPLHF
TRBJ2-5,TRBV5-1,CASSLEQAWETQYF
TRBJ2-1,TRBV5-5,CASSFAGLAGENEQFF
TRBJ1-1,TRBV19,CASSMGPTDTEAFF
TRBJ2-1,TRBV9,CASSVGPSGNEQFF
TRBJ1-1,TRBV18,CASSPDRVFTEAFF
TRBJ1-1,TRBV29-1,CSADRNEGTEAFF
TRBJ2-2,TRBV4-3,CASSQLGAGAGRLFF
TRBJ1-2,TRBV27,CASSFAGNYGYTF
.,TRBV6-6,CASGDAGQPHEQYF
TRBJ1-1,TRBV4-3,CASSQDIFSEAFF
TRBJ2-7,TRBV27,CASSLFLGTPAYEQYF
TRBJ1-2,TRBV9,CASSVQGNYGYTF
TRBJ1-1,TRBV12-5,CASGPGQATWAFF
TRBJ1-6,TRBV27,CASSSLPGKGNSPLHF
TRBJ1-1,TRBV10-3,CAISEGGNTEAFF
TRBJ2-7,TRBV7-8,CASSLARGQGYYEQYF
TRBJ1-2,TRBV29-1,CSVLVQGNYGYTF
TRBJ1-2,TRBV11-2,CASSSRGLNYGYTF
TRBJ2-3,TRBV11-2,CASSPVGGSSDTQYF
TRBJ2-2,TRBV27,CASSPPATGTRRATGELFF
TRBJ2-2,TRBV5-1,CASRPTSGRRTGELFF
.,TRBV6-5,CASRAGTGSYEQYF
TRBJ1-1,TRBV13,CASSFLGFGEAFF
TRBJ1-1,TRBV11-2,CASSPKMVRNTEAFF
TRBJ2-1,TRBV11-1,CASSLASDEQFF
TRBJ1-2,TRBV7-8,CASSLTRTGYGYTF
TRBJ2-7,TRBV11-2,CASSLGRDEQYF
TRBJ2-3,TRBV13,CASSFGEVMDTQYF
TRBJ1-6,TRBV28,CASSFGQGNSPLHF
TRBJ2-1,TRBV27,CASSTPLAGLSYNEQFF
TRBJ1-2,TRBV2,CASIRDRPFLSGYTF
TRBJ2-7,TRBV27,CASSFIIHGEQYF
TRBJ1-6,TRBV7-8,CASSLVPTGGRSSPLHF
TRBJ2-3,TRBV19,CASSIDRGADTQYF
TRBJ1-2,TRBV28,CASSLSGTGYGYTF
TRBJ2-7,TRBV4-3,CASSQGTGDYEQYF
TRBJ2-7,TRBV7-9,CASSPGGREQYF
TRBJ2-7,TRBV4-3,CASSPRTGVYEQYF
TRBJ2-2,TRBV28,CASSLLTGGTGELFF
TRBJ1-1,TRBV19,CASSIGGVGEAFF
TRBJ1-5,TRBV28,CASTPGGNQPQHF
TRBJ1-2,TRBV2,CASSGATPYGYTF
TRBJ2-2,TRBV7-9,CASSLRRANTGELFF
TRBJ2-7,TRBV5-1,CASSGGTPSTTPYEQYF
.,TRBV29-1,CSVEREGYEQYF
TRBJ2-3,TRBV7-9,CASSPIAGSGDTQYF
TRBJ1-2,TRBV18,CASSPGPSPYGYTF
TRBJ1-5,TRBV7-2,CASSSDRGNQPQHF
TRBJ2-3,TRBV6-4,CASSGVAGADTQYF
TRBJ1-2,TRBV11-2,CASSKRQDRGLNGYTF
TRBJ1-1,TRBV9,CASSPTGALNTEAFF
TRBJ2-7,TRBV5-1,CASSSTGTTGIYEQYF
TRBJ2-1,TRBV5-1,CASSLLAGARNEQFF
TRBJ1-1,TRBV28,CASSFWDTSTENTEAFF
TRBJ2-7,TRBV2,CASSEAGTGVGYEQYF
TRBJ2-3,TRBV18,CASSPAPDTQYF